The clone carrying this TCR beta chain occurred a few times. Its target is not known. The CDR3 covers 15 residues. In germline, CDR1 is SNHLY, CDR2 FYNNEI. The ends lost 3 bases at V and 1 base at J; junction bases unmatched: 2. Generated by immunoSEQ multiplex PCR, the TCRdb table keeps only in-frame clones and is missing some. The table lists about 120,000 clones, 88% of them singletons, with about 4% in the top ten. This sample is part of a study of cytomegalovirus exposure and HLA in healthy donors. The study's findings and limits: In vitro data verified a few CMV-associated chains as specific for CMV antigens.

This receptor was taken from a man younger than 30 in good health and CMV-seropositive. The rearrangement joins TRBV2 to TRBJ1-5; 8 bases agree with TRBD1. Sequences were obtained from PBMCs. The CDR3 bases are TGTGCCAGCAGTGATTGGACAGGGAGCAATCAGCCCCAGCATTTT. Translating gives CASSDWTGSNQPQHF.